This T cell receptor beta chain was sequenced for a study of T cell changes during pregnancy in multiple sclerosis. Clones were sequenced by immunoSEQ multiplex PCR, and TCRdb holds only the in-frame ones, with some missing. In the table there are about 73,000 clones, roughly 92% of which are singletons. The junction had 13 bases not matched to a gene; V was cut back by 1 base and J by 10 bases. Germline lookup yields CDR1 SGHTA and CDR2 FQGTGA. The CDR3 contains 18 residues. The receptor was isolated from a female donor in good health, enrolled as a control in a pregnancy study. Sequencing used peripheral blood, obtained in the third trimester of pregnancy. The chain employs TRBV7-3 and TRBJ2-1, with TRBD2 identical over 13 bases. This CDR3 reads CASSLKGPGLAGVVEQFF. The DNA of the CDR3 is TGTGCCAGCAGCTTAAAGGGTCCCGGACTAGCGGGAGTTGTAGAGCAGTTCTTC.